What follows is one TCR beta chain and its context. Its target is unknown. Method: immunoSEQ multiplex PCR; TCRdb's copy keeps in-frame clones and lacks some. In the table there are around 150,000 clones, over 85% of which are singletons. These data originate in a study of T cell responses to AZD1222 COVID-19 vaccine. Germline loops: CDR1 MRHNA, CDR2 SNTAGT. V lost 6 bases to trimming and J lost 0 bases, with 8 bases between them. The CDR3 length is 13 residues. Study-wide points: Within unmutated variant regions lay the reported targets of nearly half of spike-specific TCRs. White British ancestry dominated among donors, who included more females, and clonal diversity was possibly underestimated.

This TCR was recovered from an adult in good health. The chain uses TRBV6-4 and TRBJ1-1, with D perhaps TRBD1 (6 bases). Sequencing used peripheral blood, obtained on day 0 of AZD1222 vaccination. This chain's CDR3 is CASRGGLNTEAFF. For the CDR3, the DNA is TGTGCCAGCAGAGGGGGTCTGAACACTGAAGCTTTCTTT.